Presented here are 27 T cell receptor beta chains from one specimen sequenced in a study of blood T cell repertoires in COVID-19. Clones were read by immunoSEQ multiplex PCR, and TCRdb kept only the in-frame ones, dropping some. The data show around 270,000 clones, around nine tenths seen once. Material: peripheral blood. The receptors originated from a man in his forties with acute or convalescent COVID-19.

The chain joins TRBV5-4 to TRBJ1-2; 8 bases align to TRBD1. V dropped 0 bases and J dropped 5; count of bases not matched to a gene: 6. This CDR3 is built from 15 residues. Germline CDR1 is SGHNT and CDR2 is YYREEE (reference sequence). DNA of the CDR3: TGTGCCAGCAGCTTGGGGACAGGGCCCTTTTATGGCTACACCTTC. It yields the protein CASSLGTGPFYGYTF. Full variable domain (missing parts from reference TRBV5-4 and TRBJ1-2): ETGVTQSPTHLIKTRGQQVTLRCSSQSGHNTVSWYQQALGQGPQFIFQYYREEENGRGNFPPRFSGLQFPNYSSELNVNALELDDSALYLCASSLGTGPFYGYTFGSGTRLTVV.

The rearrangement links TRBV6-5 to TRBJ2-7; 8 nucleotides align to TRBD1. The ends lost 6 bases at V and 2 bases at J; junction bases unmatched: 3. Per germline, CDR1 MNHEY and CDR2 SVGAGI. The CDR3 totals 13 residues. The CDR3 DNA follows: TGTGCCAGCAGGACAGGGGCCACCTACGAGCAGTACTTC. It encodes CASRTGATYEQYF.

The gene calls are TRBV9 and TRBJ2-1; 10 positions match TRBD1. Per the germline V gene, CDR1 is SGDLS and CDR2 is YYNGEE. This CDR3 region has 16 residues. The trim removed 3 bases at V and 4 bases at J, leaving 7 bases unmatched. CDR3 sequence reads: CASSAPRDRGYNEQFF. CDR3 sequence (DNA): TGTGCCAGCAGCGCCCCCCGGGACAGGGGTTACAATGAGCAGTTCTTC. The entire variable domain, with the rest obtained from reference TRBV9 and TRBJ2-1, is as follows: DSGVTQTPKHLITATGQRVTLRCSPRSGDLSVYWYQQSLDQGLQFLIQYYNGEERAKGNILERFSAQQFPDLHSELNLSSLELGDSALYFCASSAPRDRGYNEQFFGPGTRLTVL.

The CDR3 coding sequence is TGCGCCAGCAGCCAAGATTGGACAGGGGGCCTCGGCGGGGAGCTGTTTTTT. Translation gives CASSQDWTGGLGGELFF. This chain links TRBV4-1 with TRBJ2-2; 11 nucleotides agree with TRBD1. Germline values: CDR1 MGHRA, CDR2 YSYEKL. The length of the CDR3 is 17 residues. The V and J ends lost 0 bases and 7 bases, in that order; junction bases with no gene match: 7.

This chain connects TRBV19 to TRBJ1-2, with unresolved D. Trimming removed 5 bases from V and 4 bases from J, with 11 bases in between. Germline CDR1 is LNHDA and CDR2 is SQIVND (reference sequence). The CDR3 runs 13 residues. The CDR3 region has the DNA TGTGCCAGTAGTGTCGTCGGGGTCTATGGCTACACCTTC. Translating gives CASSVVGVYGYTF. The whole variable domain, filled in from reference TRBV19 and TRBJ1-2, reads DGGITQSPKYLFRKEGQNVTLSCEQNLNHDAMYWYRQDPGQGLRLIYYSQIVNDFQKGDIAEGYSVSREKKESFPLTVTSAQKNPTAFYLCASSVVGVYGYTFGSGTRLTVV.

The V gene is TRBV5-1, the J gene TRBJ2-7, with TRBD1 identical over 10 bases. V dropped 3 bases and J dropped 6; count of bases not matched to a gene: 6. This CDR3 has 14 amino acids. CDR1 is SGHRS, CDR2 YFSETQ, per germline. CDR3 protein: CASSSDRGFREQYF. The CDR3 nucleotides read TGCGCCAGCAGCTCGGACAGGGGGTTCCGCGAGCAGTACTTC.

In DNA, the CDR3 is TGTGCCAGTAGTATCTATCGGAGGCAGGGGCCCTATGGCTACACCTTC. Protein: CASSIYRRQGPYGYTF. The chain uses TRBV19 and TRBJ1-2; D perhaps matches TRBD1 (6 bases). Trimming took 3 bases from V and 4 from J, leaving 18 bases between them. Germline CDR1 and CDR2: LNHDA and SQIVND (reference sequence). The CDR3 consists of 16 residues.

V gene TRBV10-2 combines with J gene TRBJ1-2, with no clear D. Trimming left V 1 base short and J 6 bases short, with 9 bases between. CDR1 is WSHSY, CDR2 SAAADI, per germline. This CDR3 comprises 13 residues. CDR3 DNA: TGCGCCAGCAGTGAGTTAGGTGGGCATGGCTACACCTTC. This translates into CASSELGGHGYTF.

The V and J genes are TRBV5-1 and TRBJ1-5; 9 bases map to TRBD1. The junction had 4 bases not matched to a gene; V was cut back by 0 bases and J by 6 bases. Per the germline V gene, CDR1 is SGHRS and CDR2 is YFSETQ. The CDR3 is 15 residues long. CDR3 bases: TGCGCCAGCAGCTTGGGGGACAGGGAGGGTCAGCCCCAGCATTTT. As protein: CASSLGDREGQPQHF. Full variable domain (missing parts from reference TRBV5-1 and TRBJ1-5): KAGVTQTPRYLIKTRGQQVTLSCSPISGHRSVSWYQQTPGQGLQFLFEYFSETQRNKGNFPGRFSGRQFSNSRSEMNVSTLELGDSALYLCASSLGDREGQPQHFGDGTRLSIL.

The gene calls are TRBV9 and TRBJ1-1; D is undetermined. Germline V gives CDR1 SGDLS, CDR2 YYNGEE. Deletions cut 0 bases from V and 2 bases from J, with 8 bases between. This CDR3 spans 14 amino acids. The CDR3 region has the DNA TGTGCCAGCAGCGTAGCCAGGTCAAACACTGAAGCTTTCTTT. Its protein product is CASSVARSNTEAFF.

The V and J genes are TRBV7-9 and TRBJ2-4; 8 bases match TRBD1. V lost 5 bases and J lost 2; bases outside the gene matches: 5. This CDR3 region has 15 residues. CDR1 and CDR2 (germline): SEHNR, FQNEAQ (reference sequence). CDR3 amino acids: CASSGTGLTKNIQYF. The CDR3 DNA reads TGTGCCAGCAGCGGGACAGGTTTGACCAAAAACATTCAGTACTTC.

The V gene is TRBV5-4, the J gene TRBJ2-1; 10 positions agree with TRBD2. Germline assignment: CDR1 SGHNT and CDR2 YYREEE (reference sequence). Unmatched junction bases numbered 5, after V lost 3 bases and J lost 2 bases. This CDR3 comprises 16 residues. In DNA, the CDR3 is TGTGCCAGCAGCTCGGCGAGCGGGGGGGCCTACAATGAGCAGTTCTTC. Residues: CASSSASGGAYNEQFF.

The CDR3 DNA sequence: TGTGCCAGCAGTTACGTGGCTAGCTCACCCCTCCACTTT. Amino acids: CASSYVASSPLHF. The chain carries TRBV6-5 and TRBJ1-6; D uncertain. V lost 2 bases, J lost 10 bases, and 9 bases lay in between. This CDR3 is 13 amino acids long. Germline CDR1 is MNHEY and CDR2 is SVGAGI.

This sequence joins TRBV2 and TRBJ1-2, with 8 bases lining up with TRBD1. CDR1 SNHLY and CDR2 FYNNEI come from the germline V gene. The CDR3 has 13 residues. V dropped 6 bases and J dropped 6; count of bases not matched to a gene: 6. The CDR3 spells CASSLTGGNGYTF. The CDR3 DNA reads as TGTGCCAGCAGCCTTACAGGGGGAAATGGCTACACCTTC.

V gene TRBV7-2 combines with J gene TRBJ1-4; TRBD1 matches at 9 bases. The CDR3 extends over 17 amino acids. Germline V gene lookup returns CDR1 SGHTA and CDR2 FQGNSA. The V and J ends lost 0 bases and 7 bases, in that order; junction bases with no gene match: 9. CDR3 sequence (DNA): TGTGCCAGCAGCTTAGCCGAGATTGGGACAGGGTCTGAAAAACTGTTTTTT. Protein: CASSLAEIGTGSEKLFF.

The chain is built from TRBV7-8 and TRBJ2-1; D gene unclear. CDR3 size: 14 residues. V lost 4 bases, J lost 4 bases, and 11 bases lay in between. From germline, CDR1 is SGHVS and CDR2 FQNEAQ. The CDR3 loop reads CASSSGNPYNEQFF. DNA for the CDR3: TGTGCCAGCAGCTCCGGTAATCCGTACAATGAGCAGTTCTTC. Full variable domain (missing parts from reference TRBV7-8 and TRBJ2-1): GAGVSQSPRYKVAKRGQDVALRCDPISGHVSLFWYQQALGQGPEFLTYFQNEAQLDKSGLPSDRFFAERPEGSVSTLKIQRTQQEDSAVYLCASSSGNPYNEQFFGPGTRLTVL.

The J gene is TRBJ1-1, the V gene TRBV5-1, with TRBD1 identical over 9 bases. V lost 4 bases, J lost 0 bases, and 7 bases stayed unmatched. Germline V gene data show CDR1 as SGHRS and CDR2 as YFSETQ. The CDR3 has 16 amino acids. This CDR3 reads CASSMDRGSMNTEAFF. The CDR3 DNA reads as TGCGCCAGCAGCATGGACAGGGGATCTATGAACACTGAAGCTTTCTTT.

This clone was seen just once. V and J are TRBV3-1 (or the pseudogene TRBV3-2) and TRBJ1-3; D remains unclear. Germline V lookup: CDR1 LGHDT, CDR2 YNNKEL (reference sequence). This CDR3 is 15 amino acids long. Trimming left V 5 bases short and J 11 bases short, with 22 bases between. The CDR3 DNA reads as TGTGCCAGCAGCGATAAGGCGGGATTCGGCTTCGCCATATATTTT. Protein: CASSDKAGFGFAIYF.

This sequence joins TRBV15 and TRBJ2-1; TRBD2 aligns across 9 bases. Trimming took 0 bases from V and 3 from J; bases not matched to a gene: 3. Germline V gene sequence: CDR1 LNHNV, CDR2 YYDKDF (reference sequence). This CDR3 comprises 16 residues. CDR3 nucleotides: TGTGCCACCAGCAGAGAGATGACTAGCGGCTACAATGAGCAGTTCTTC. This codes for CATSREMTSGYNEQFF.

V is TRBV6-1 and J is TRBJ1-1, with TRBD1 matching over 9 bases. The germline V gene has CDR1 MNHNS and CDR2 SASEGT. Trimming at V came to 2 bases and at J to 10 bases, leaving 5 bases not matched to a gene. The CDR3 has 13 residues. For the CDR3, the DNA is TGTGCCAGCAGTGAAAAAGGGACAGGGATAGCTTTCTTT. Amino acids: CASSEKGTGIAFF.

The chain couples TRBV3-1 (or the pseudogene TRBV3-2) to TRBJ1-6; D is uncertain. The CDR3 extends over 12 amino acids. The V gene lost 2 bases and the J gene lost 8 bases, with 4 bases spanning the gap. CDR1 LGHDT and CDR2 YNNKEL come from the germline V gene (reference sequence). CDR3 sequence reads: CASSQSDSPLHF. The CDR3 region has the DNA TGTGCCAGCAGCCAATCAGATTCACCCCTCCACTTT.

This sequence joins TRBV19 and TRBJ1-1; D ambiguous. CDR3 size: 15 residues. Germline loops: CDR1 LNHDA, CDR2 SQIVND (reference sequence). Trimming removed 10 bases at V and 0 bases at J, with 18 bases between. This CDR3 is CATFSGSIMNTEAFF. CDR3 nucleotides: TGTGCCACCTTTTCGGGGTCGATCATGAACACTGAAGCTTTCTTT.

V and J are TRBV7-2 and TRBJ1-3; tentative D call: TRBD1 (6 bases). Germline V gene data show CDR1 as SGHTA and CDR2 as FQGNSA. This CDR3 is 17 amino acids long. Trimming removed 5 bases at V and 4 bases at J, with 21 bases between. CDR3 residues: CASSRGGAFDTGNTIYF. The CDR3, as DNA: TGTGCCAGCAGCCGCGGGGGGGCGTTTGATACCGGAAACACCATATATTTT.

This sequence joins TRBV12-3 or TRBV12-4 and TRBJ1-2; 8 bases align to TRBD1. CDR3 length equals 13 residues. Trimming at V came to 5 bases and at J to 6 bases, leaving 5 bases not matched to a gene. In DNA form, the CDR3 reads TGTGCCAGCAGTCGGACAGGGATCGATGGCTACACCTTC. Its translation is CASSRTGIDGYTF.

This clone was seen just once. This rearrangement joins TRBV15 to TRBJ2-1; 9 bases agree with TRBD2. The CDR3 is 15 amino acids. Germline V gene sequence: CDR1 LNHNV, CDR2 YYDKDF (reference sequence). Losses at the gene ends were 1 base for V and 7 bases for J; bases not matched to a gene: 5. The CDR3 nucleotides are TGTGCCACCAGCAGAGGGGCGGGGGGGTTTAATGAGCAGTTCTTC. It is translated as CATSRGAGGFNEQFF. The full variable domain, its missing parts supplied by reference TRBV15 and TRBJ2-1, is DAMVIQNPRYQVTQFGKPVTLSCSQTLNHNVMYWYQQKSSQAPKLLFHYYDKDFNNEADTPDNFQSRRPNTSFCFLDIRSPGLGDTAMYLCATSRGAGGFNEQFFGPGTRLTVL.

V and J are TRBV2 and TRBJ1-2, with TRBD1 identical over 10 bases. CDR1 is SNHLY and CDR2 is FYNNEI in the germline V gene. Unmatched junction bases numbered 2, after V lost 6 bases and J lost 4 bases. This CDR3 has 13 amino acids. Here the CDR3 DNA reads TGTGCCAGCAGCGACAGGGGGCCCTATGGCTACACCTTC. Translation: CASSDRGPYGYTF.

The chain has TRBV9 and TRBJ1-1; D may be TRBD1 (6 bases). The V and J ends lost 0 bases and 0 bases respectively, with 12 bases between them. Germline loops: CDR1 SGDLS, CDR2 YYNGEE. This CDR3 is 16 amino acids long. The CDR3 nucleotides are TGTGCCAGCAGCGTAGAGGGACACGCACTGAACACTGAAGCTTTCTTT. Translation gives CASSVEGHALNTEAFF.